These 18 T cell receptor beta chains were sequenced from one sample in a study of T cell responses to AZD1222 COVID-19 vaccine. Only in-frame clones appear in the TCRdb table, and some are missing; sequencing was by immunoSEQ multiplex PCR. The sample yields 150,000 to 250,000 clones, roughly 92% seen once. The material was peripheral blood, obtained 28 days after the second AZD1222 dose. The receptors derive from an adult who received the AZD1222 COVID-19 vaccine.

V gene TRBV9 combines with J gene TRBJ2-3; 9 positions match TRBD2. V gave up 1 base and J gave up 4 bases; unmatched junction bases: 7. CDR1 and CDR2 (germline): SGDLS, YYNGEE. CDR3 size: 16 residues. CDR3 sequence (DNA): TGTGCCAGCAGCGTATGGGGCGGGGGGGCCTCAGATACGCAGTATTTT. As protein: CASSVWGGGASDTQYF. Complete variable domain (other parts from reference TRBV9 and TRBJ2-3): DSGVTQTPKHLITATGQRVTLRCSPRSGDLSVYWYQQSLDQGLQFLIQYYNGEERAKGNILERFSAQQFPDLHSELNLSSLELGDSALYFCASSVWGGGASDTQYFGPGTRLTVL.

V usage is TRBV7-8 and J usage is TRBJ2-3, with no clear D. The CDR3 has 15 amino acids. Germline-derived CDR1 and CDR2 are SGHVS and FQNEAQ. Between the trimmed V and J ends, which lost 2 bases and 7 bases, there was a span of 16 bases. This CDR3 is CASSLIDGTDNTQYF. The CDR3 nucleotides are TGTGCCAGCAGCTTAATTGACGGAACAGACAATACGCAGTATTTT. Variable domain in full (rest from reference TRBV7-8 and TRBJ2-3): GAGVSQSPRYKVAKRGQDVALRCDPISGHVSLFWYQQALGQGPEFLTYFQNEAQLDKSGLPSDRFFAERPEGSVSTLKIQRTQQEDSAVYLCASSLIDGTDNTQYFGPGTRLTVL.

The chain recombines TRBV28 with TRBJ1-5, with 8 positions matching TRBD1. Germline V gene lookup returns CDR1 MDHEN and CDR2 SYDVKM. This CDR3 region has 16 residues. V was pared by 5 bases and J by 6 bases, with 12 bases of the junction left unmatched. In nucleotides, the CDR3 is TGTGCCAGCAGTCCCCGCGACAGGGGAGGGTTTCAGCCCCAGCATTTT. The encoded protein is CASSPRDRGGFQPQHF.

Turning to this clone: This same CDR3 is encoded by further DNA sequences in the sample. This chain links TRBV15 with TRBJ1-5; a possible D gene is TRBD1 (5 bases). The CDR3 contains 14 residues. Germline values: CDR1 LNHNV, CDR2 YYDKDF (reference sequence). V lost 1 base and J 4 bases, leaving 8 bases between the germline ends. This CDR3 reads CATSRGGGNQPQHF. The DNA of the CDR3 is TGTGCCACCAGCAGAGGGGGGGGGAATCAGCCCCAGCATTTT. The whole variable domain, remainder taken from reference TRBV15 and TRBJ1-5, is DAMVIQNPRYQVTQFGKPVTLSCSQTLNHNVMYWYQQKSSQAPKLLFHYYDKDFNNEADTPDNFQSRRPNTSFCFLDIRSPGLGDTAMYLCATSRGGGNQPQHFGDGTRLSIL.

The J gene is TRBJ2-7, the V gene TRBV25-1; 7 bases match TRBD2. Germline CDR1 reads MGHDK; CDR2 reads SYGVNS. J gave up 6 bases and V 7 bases, and 3 bases lay outside the gene matches. CDR3 length: 11 residues. The CDR3 sequence is CASTTGGEQYF. The CDR3 coding sequence is TGTGCCAGCACAACGGGAGGCGAGCAGTACTTC.

The chain has TRBV28 and TRBJ1-2; D not certain. Germline V gene lookup returns CDR1 MDHEN and CDR2 SYDVKM. The CDR3 extends over 12 amino acids. Trimming removed 2 bases at V and 6 bases at J, with 7 bases between. CDR3 bases: TGTGCCAGCAGTTTAGTGGAGCATGGCTACACCTTC. Amino acid sequence: CASSLVEHGYTF.

The CDR3 is CASSLVYTEAFF. CDR3 coding DNA: TGTGCCAGCAGCTTAGTATACACTGAAGCTTTCTTT. This chain joins TRBV7-2 and TRBJ1-1; no reliable D call. The CDR3 is 12 amino acids. Germline V CDR1 and CDR2: SGHTA, FQGNSA. V was clipped by 1 base and J by 3 bases, with 3 bases between them.

The chain links TRBV12-3 or TRBV12-4 to TRBJ2-1; perhaps TRBD1 as D (6 bases). The V end was cut by 5 bases, the J end by 10 bases, with 12 bases between. The CDR3 is 12 residues long. The CDR3 reads CASSRITGEQFF. CDR3 in DNA: TGTGCCAGCAGTCGTATTACAGGGGAGCAGTTCTTC.

CDR3 protein: CASSLANAGSGNTIYF. CDR3 sequence (DNA): TGCGCCAGCAGCTTGGCCAACGCCGGCTCTGGAAACACCATATATTTT. The rearrangement links TRBV5-1 to TRBJ1-3, with D uncertain. V lost 0 bases and J 0 bases, leaving 10 bases between the germline ends. Germline-derived CDR1 and CDR2 are SGHRS and YFSETQ. The CDR3 runs to 16 residues.

The rearrangement uses TRBV25-1 and TRBJ2-2; D might be TRBD1 (6 bases). V gave up 9 bases and J gave up 6 bases, with 14 bases separating them. This CDR3 comprises 13 residues. Per the germline V gene, CDR1 is MGHDK and CDR2 is SYGVNS. The CDR3 loop is CASRKQGAGELFF. CDR3 sequence (DNA): TGTGCCAGTCGGAAACAGGGTGCCGGGGAGCTGTTTTTT.

J is TRBJ1-6 and V is TRBV3-1 (or the pseudogene TRBV3-2); weak D call: TRBD1 (6 bases). The CDR3 consists of 18 residues. The V end lost 1 base, the J end lost 9 bases, and 22 bases lay between the germline ends. From germline, CDR1 is LGHDT and CDR2 YNNKEL (reference sequence). CDR3 sequence (DNA): TGTGCCAGCAGCCAAGGGCAAATGGGGGCGTCTAATAGTTCACCCCTCCACTTT. This translates into CASSQGQMGASNSSPLHF.

The chain combines TRBV14 with TRBJ1-1, with D uncertain. Trimming removed 4 bases at V and 0 bases at J, with 15 bases between. Germline loops: CDR1 SGHDN, CDR2 FVKESK. This CDR3 has 16 amino acids. CDR3 sequence (DNA): TGTGCCAGCAGCCCCTCACCCGGGTCCATGAACACTGAAGCTTTCTTT. Protein sequence: CASSPSPGSMNTEAFF.

V usage is TRBV9 and J usage is TRBJ2-5, with D perhaps being TRBD1 or TRBD2 (5 bases each). Germline CDR1 and CDR2: SGDLS and YYNGEE. The CDR3 is made up of 16 amino acids. V was shortened by 3 bases and J by 4 bases, with 19 bases between the two germline ends. This chain's CDR3 is CASSALTGGFGETQYF. CDR3 in DNA: TGTGCCAGCAGCGCGCTGACTGGGGGTTTCGGAGAGACCCAGTACTTC.

The chain combines TRBV3-1 (or the pseudogene TRBV3-2) with TRBJ2-3, with 9 bases fitting TRBD2. Per the germline V gene, CDR1 is LGHDT and CDR2 is YNNKEL (reference sequence). V shed 4 bases, J shed 2 bases, and the junction held 7 bases outside the gene matches. The CDR3 covers 16 residues. CDR3 sequence reads: CASSLIRGGATDTQYF. The CDR3 DNA reads TGTGCCAGCAGCCTCATACGCGGGGGGGCCACAGATACGCAGTATTTT.

V is TRBV14 and J is TRBJ1-6; D call uncertain. The CDR3 has 14 amino acids. The V end lost 3 bases, the J end lost 7 bases, and 10 bases lay between the germline ends. CDR1 and CDR2 from the germline V gene are SGHDN and FVKESK. The DNA of the CDR3 is TGTGCCAGCAGCCAGAACCTGCAGAATTCACCCCTCCACTTT. As protein: CASSQNLQNSPLHF.

The chain combines TRBV6-5 with TRBJ2-7, with 7 bases matching TRBD1. The V and J ends lost 7 bases and 4 bases, in that order; junction bases with no gene match: 13. The CDR3 covers 15 residues. From germline, CDR1 is MNHEY and CDR2 SVGAGI. CDR3 sequence (DNA): TGTGCCAGCATTAGCACAGGGGCGCCGAGTTACGAGCAGTACTTC. Protein: CASISTGAPSYEQYF.

The chain couples TRBV10-3 to TRBJ1-4, with D tentatively TRBD1 (5 bases). This CDR3 has 13 residues. V dropped 4 bases and J dropped 5 bases, with 8 bases sitting between them. Germline V gene sequence: CDR1 ENHRY, CDR2 SYGVKD. This CDR3 reads CAISGQPNEKLFF. CDR3 DNA sequence: TGTGCCATCAGTGGACAGCCGAATGAAAAACTGTTTTTT.

This chain links TRBV6-5 with TRBJ2-3, with D perhaps TRBD1 or TRBD2 (5 bases each). Germline-derived CDR1 and CDR2 are MNHEY and SVGAGI. Trimming cost V 7 bases and J 7 bases, with 21 bases left between them. The CDR3 consists of 15 residues. The CDR3 sequence: CASTMKAGGRNTQYF. Written as DNA, the CDR3 is TGTGCCAGCACCATGAAGGCTGGGGGTCGAAATACGCAGTATTTT.